The 17 T cell receptor beta chains below come from one sample, sequenced in a study of blood T cell repertoires in COVID-19. The repertoire was sequenced with immunoSEQ multiplex PCR; TCRdb's copy has only in-frame clones and lacks some. Counted here are 20,000 to 25,000 clones, 84% occurring once; the ten biggest clones make up roughly 3.2%. Sequences were obtained from peripheral blood. These receptor sequences come from a man in his forties with acute or convalescent COVID-19.

The V and J genes are TRBV5-4 and TRBJ1-2; 7 nucleotides line up with TRBD1. This CDR3 has 16 residues. CDR1 SGHNT and CDR2 YYREEE come from the germline V gene (reference sequence). The V segment lost 1 base and the J segment 3 bases; nucleotides outside the gene matches: 9. The CDR3: CASSLIGQDSYYGYTF. CDR3 coding DNA: TGTGCCAGCAGCTTGATAGGACAGGATAGTTACTATGGCTACACCTTC.

The V and J genes are TRBV9 and TRBJ2-3; no clear D gene. Trimming left V 4 bases short and J 5 bases short, with 8 bases between. The CDR3 covers 12 residues. CDR1 SGDLS and CDR2 YYNGEE come from the germline V gene. The DNA of the CDR3 is TGTGCCAGCAGCCCCACTATAGATACGCAGTATTTT. Its translation is CASSPTIDTQYF.

The chain carries TRBV10-3 and TRBJ2-7, with TRBD2 matching 11 bases. CDR3 length: 14 amino acids. Germline V gene lookup returns CDR1 ENHRY and CDR2 SYGVKD. Unmatched junction bases numbered 3, after V lost 5 bases and J lost 3 bases. The CDR3 sequence: CAISTSGSDYEQYF. As DNA, the CDR3 is TGTGCCATCAGTACTAGCGGGAGCGACTACGAGCAGTACTTC.

The CDR3: CASSLNWAANTEAFF. For the CDR3, the DNA is TGTGCCAGCAGCTTAAATTGGGCAGCGAACACTGAAGCTTTCTTT. V usage is TRBV7-8 and J usage is TRBJ1-1; the D is unclear. Germline CDR1 and CDR2: SGHVS and FQNEAQ. V shed 2 bases and J shed 1 base, with 11 bases lying between them. CDR3 length: 15 residues.

The DNA for the CDR3 is TGTGCCAGCAGTTACTTCGATGAGCAGTTCTTC. Its translation: CASSYFDEQFF. The gene calls are TRBV6-6 and TRBJ2-1; no clear D gene. Germline V gives CDR1 MNHNY, CDR2 SVGAGI (reference sequence). This CDR3 is built from 11 residues. Deletions cut 1 base from V and 8 bases from J, with 3 bases between.

The V gene is TRBV19, the J gene TRBJ1-1; 7 bases fit TRBD1. Germline values: CDR1 LNHDA, CDR2 SQIVND (reference sequence). This CDR3 is 19 amino acids long. J lost 1 base, V lost 6 bases, and 20 bases had no gene match. CDR3: CASSLDRVRVPWENTEAFF. In DNA, the CDR3 is TGTGCCAGTAGCCTCGACAGGGTAAGAGTACCCTGGGAGAACACTGAAGCTTTCTTT.

The chain is built from TRBV24-1 and TRBJ2-3; possible D gene TRBD2, 6 bases. The CDR3 loop spans 11 amino acids. Germline CDR1 is KGHDR and CDR2 is SFDVKD. V lost 7 bases to trimming and J lost 14 bases, with 15 bases between them. CDR3 in DNA: TGTGCCACCAGAGGGGACTCCACCTGGTATTTT. Translation gives CATRGDSTWYF.

This chain links TRBV30 with TRBJ1-6, with TRBD1 matching 10 bases. The trim removed 0 bases at V and 10 bases at J, leaving 9 bases unmatched. The CDR3 is made up of 16 amino acids. CDR1 is GTSNPN and CDR2 is SVGIG in the germline V gene (reference sequence). The DNA of the CDR3 is TGTGCCTGGAGTGTACGGGCCGGGACAGGGGAATCACCCCTCCACTTT. It specifies CAWSVRAGTGESPLHF.

This clone was seen just once. The chain joins TRBV5-4 to TRBJ2-5, with TRBD2 as a possible D gene (6 bases). Germline V gives CDR1 SGHNT, CDR2 YYREEE (reference sequence). Trimming took off 3 bases at V and 3 bases at J, with 15 bases between the two ends. CDR3 length: 15 amino acids. CDR3 residues: CASSSFAGTKETQYF. The CDR3 DNA follows: TGTGCCAGCAGCTCCTTTGCGGGAACCAAAGAGACCCAGTACTTC.

The gene calls are TRBV6-5 and TRBJ1-1; TRBD1 matches 7 bases. Germline CDR1 reads MNHEY; CDR2 reads SVGAGI. The CDR3 runs to 12 residues. Losses at the gene ends were 6 bases for V and 11 bases for J; bases not matched to a gene: 9. This chain's CDR3 is CASSPRQGWAFF. The CDR3 bases are TGTGCCAGCAGCCCCAGACAGGGCTGGGCTTTCTTT.

This clone occurred once. The V and J genes are TRBV11-3 and TRBJ2-1, with 14 positions matching TRBD2. The length of the CDR3 is 20 residues. CDR1 SGHNT and CDR2 YENEEA come from the germline V gene. Trimming removed 5 bases from V and 0 bases from J; junction bases left unmatched: 12. CDR3 residues: CASSAPRTSGGPSSYNEQFF. The CDR3 DNA reads TGTGCCAGCAGCGCCCCCCGGACTAGCGGGGGGCCGAGCTCCTACAATGAGCAGTTCTTC.

The chain carries TRBV5-6 and TRBJ1-1; no firm D call. This CDR3 spans 15 amino acids. The V and J ends lost 1 base and 2 bases respectively, with 12 bases between them. Per germline, CDR1 SGHDT and CDR2 YYEEEE. The CDR3: CASSLYANSNTEAFF. CDR3 coding DNA: TGTGCCAGCAGCTTGTACGCGAACAGTAACACTGAAGCTTTCTTT. Using reference TRBV5-6 and TRBJ1-1 for the parts outside the CDR3, the full variable domain is DAGVTQSPTHLIKTRGQQVTLRCSPKSGHDTVSWYQQALGQGPQFIFQYYEEEERQRGNFPDRFSGHQFPNYSSELNVNALLLGDSALYLCASSLYANSNTEAFFGQGTRLTVV.

The V and J genes are TRBV2 and TRBJ1-2, with 7 nucleotides matching TRBD1. V gave up 6 bases and J gave up 2 bases; unmatched junction bases: 6. Germline CDR1 SNHLY, CDR2 FYNNEI. CDR3 size: 14 residues. DNA of the CDR3: TGTGCCAGCAGACGGGACAGAGGGAACTATGGCTACACCTTC. Translation gives CASRRDRGNYGYTF.

This sequence joins TRBV28 and TRBJ1-1; 8 positions agree with TRBD1. The CDR3 length is 15 residues. Germline V gives CDR1 MDHEN, CDR2 SYDVKM. Trimming cost V 5 bases and J 0 bases; bases outside gene matches: 5. As DNA, the CDR3 is TGTGCCAGCAGTACAGGGGGAGCTGTGAACACTGAAGCTTTCTTT. Protein sequence: CASSTGGAVNTEAFF.

This rearrangement joins TRBV3-1 (or the pseudogene TRBV3-2) to TRBJ2-7; no firm D call. Germline CDR1 and CDR2: LGHDT and YNNKEL (reference sequence). This CDR3 contains 11 residues. Between the trimmed V and J ends, which lost 1 base and 9 bases, there was a span of 7 bases. CDR3 sequence reads: CASSQGLGQYF. The CDR3 coding sequence is TGTGCCAGCAGCCAAGGCCTCGGGCAGTACTTC.

The chain combines TRBV10-3 with TRBJ1-3; tentative D call: TRBD1 (5 bases). Germline V gene sequence: CDR1 ENHRY, CDR2 SYGVKD. The ends were cut back, 6 bases at V and 0 bases at J, with 6 bases in the middle. This CDR3 contains 13 residues. The CDR3 coding sequence is TGTGCCATCAGGGACAACTCTGGAAACACCATATATTTT. Amino acids: CAIRDNSGNTIYF.

The CDR3 protein is CASSIGDMGQETQYF. CDR3 nucleotide sequence: TGTGCCAGCAGCATAGGGGACATGGGGCAAGAGACCCAGTACTTC. The chain recombines TRBV7-8 with TRBJ2-5; D perhaps matches TRBD1 (6 bases). CDR1 is SGHVS, CDR2 FQNEAQ, per germline. V was trimmed by 5 bases and J by 2 bases, leaving 15 bases between them. The CDR3 contains 15 residues.